The TCR beta chain described here comes from a study of OX40 agonist ivuxolimab in advanced cancers. As for the study in general: Patients received ivuxolimab, an intravenous treatment, every 2 weeks at 0.01 to 10 mg/kg. Subjects had a mean age of around 60 years, with a range of 23 to 79; around 84% were male.

This table comes from immunoSEQ multiplex PCR, and its TCRdb copy is limited to in-frame clones, with some not included. The sample shows around 62,000 clones, 80% to 85% of them seen only once. A remark on this clone: The antigen is not known.

General study findings and limits: Among T cells, CD8+ cells averaged more expanded clones than CD4+ cells.

Germline CDR1 is LNHDA and CDR2 is SQIVND (reference sequence). V lost 6 bases and J lost 3; bases outside the gene matches: 1. The CDR3 has 13 amino acids. Baseline was the first blood sampling point, followed by cycle 4 day 1 and cycle 7 day 1. The chain employs TRBV19 and TRBJ2-1; 8 bases line up with TRBD2. The clonotype originates from an adult with an advanced solid tumor such as melanoma, head and neck, liver or kidney cancer. The source material was CD4+ or CD8+ T cells sorted from blood, sampled in a trial of the OX40 agonist ivuxolimab. CDR3 sequence reads: CASRGLVYNEQFF. The CDR3, as DNA: TGTGCCAGTAGGGGACTAGTCTACAATGAGCAGTTCTTC.